The 15 T cell receptor beta chains below were found in one sample sequenced in a study of cytomegalovirus exposure and HLA in healthy donors (dated by TCRdb to 2016 to 2017). Library preparation used the immunoSEQ multiplex PCR assay. The multiplex PCR relied on a mix of 60 forward primers for TCR Vbeta segments and 13 reverse primers for TCR Jbeta segments. Imported from immuneACCESS, the table was reduced by TCRdb to in-frame sequences with V and J called. These copies leave out some clones; in studies compared against another copy, an unresolved V gene accounts for under half, and the cause of the remainder is not known. The sample profile shows more than 85,000 clones; 70% to 75% of them were found once. The ten largest clones take up 1.3% of the sample. Material: PBMCs. The source is a man in his forties in good health and CMV-seronegative.

This chain links TRBV5-1 with TRBJ2-1; TRBD2 agrees at 7 bases. This CDR3 region has 15 residues. Germline CDR1 SGHRS, CDR2 YFSETQ. The V gene end was trimmed by 6 bases and the J gene end by 0 bases; junction bases not matched to a gene: 6. The DNA of the CDR3 is TGCGCCAGCACTCAGGGACTAAGCTCCTACAATGAGCAGTTCTTC. It specifies CASTQGLSSYNEQFF.

This sequence joins TRBV6-5 and TRBJ1-5, with D uncertain. The length of the CDR3 is 15 residues. V gave up 0 bases and J gave up 3 bases, with 9 bases separating them. CDR1 MNHEY and CDR2 SVGAGI come from the germline V gene. In DNA, the CDR3 is TGTGCCAGCAGTTACTCACAGCAGCTCAATCAGCCCCAGCATTTT. Translated: CASSYSQQLNQPQHF.

V is TRBV6-7 and J is TRBJ1-1; D is undetermined. TRBV6-7 is given ORF status, its function remaining uncertain. Trimming cost V 11 bases and J 9 bases, with 25 bases left between them. The CDR3 loop spans 14 amino acids. The CDR3, as DNA: TGTGCCCGATCTCTCTTAAAACGTGGCCACCAAGCTTTCTTT. It specifies CARSLLKRGHQAFF.

The rearrangement links TRBV29-1 to TRBJ2-7, with TRBD1 matching 12 bases. The CDR3 covers 13 residues. With 7 bases clipped from V and 6 bases from J, the junction kept 7 bases outside the gene matches. From germline, CDR1 is SQVTM and CDR2 ANQGSEA. This CDR3 reads CSGGDRGRLEQYF. DNA of the CDR3: TGCAGCGGGGGGGACAGGGGGCGCCTCGAGCAGTACTTC.

The chain carries TRBV21-1 and TRBJ1-4; TRBD1 is taken as the D call from the table, unchecked against the DNA. TRBV21-1 is termed a pseudogene. There are 15 residues in the CDR3. The CDR3 region is CASSKVDYRGEKLFF. The CDR3 DNA follows: TGTGCCAGCAGCAAAGTTGACTACAGGGGTGAAAAACTGTTTTTT.

This clone was counted only a few times. The rearrangement links TRBV18 to TRBJ1-1; a possible D gene is TRBD1 (5 bases). The V gene lost 6 bases and the J gene lost 0 bases, with 14 bases spanning the gap. Germline CDR1 and CDR2: KGHSH and LQKENI. This CDR3 region has 15 residues. The CDR3 loop reads CASSPGELMNTEAFF. CDR3 DNA: TGTGCCAGCTCCCCGGGGGAACTTATGAACACTGAAGCTTTCTTT. Together with reference TRBV18 and TRBJ1-1, the CDR3 gives the full variable domain: NAGVMQNPRHLVRRRGQEARLRCSPMKGHSHVYWYRQLPEEGLKFMVYLQKENIIDESGMPKERFSAEFPKEGPSILRIQQVVRGDSAAYFCASSPGELMNTEAFFGQGTRLTVV.

This clone has more than one count but fewer than ten. Different DNA sequences within this sample yield the same CDR3. The V call is TRBV28, the J call TRBJ1-1; D perhaps matches TRBD1 (5 bases). The CDR3 runs 14 residues. With 3 bases removed from V and 0 bases from J, the gap between germline ends came to 8 bases. Germline CDR1 reads MDHEN; CDR2 reads SYDVKM. The CDR3 sequence: CASSLGGLNTEAFF. In DNA, the CDR3 is TGTGCCAGCAGTTTGGGGGGACTGAACACTGAAGCTTTCTTT.

The gene calls are TRBV4-1 and TRBJ2-7, with D unresolved. The CDR3 has 14 amino acids. The V end lost 4 bases, the J end lost 0 bases, and 10 bases lay between the germline ends. Germline CDR1 reads MGHRA; CDR2 reads YSYEKL. The CDR3, as DNA: TGCGCCAGCAGCCCCTCCTGGAGCTCCTACGAGCAGTACTTC. Protein: CASSPSWSSYEQYF.

This clone was counted a single time. The chain is built from TRBV6-1 and TRBJ2-7, with TRBD2 matching over 8 bases. Germline values: CDR1 MNHNS, CDR2 SASEGT. J gave up 5 bases and V 4 bases, and 7 bases lay outside the gene matches. The CDR3 is 14 residues long. The CDR3 here is CASSVGLGPDEQYF. CDR3 DNA: TGTGCCAGCAGTGTGGGACTAGGTCCTGACGAGCAGTACTTC.

This rearrangement joins TRBV14 to TRBJ2-7; 7 bases agree with TRBD2. CDR3 length: 13 residues. CDR1 and CDR2 from the germline V gene are SGHDN and FVKESK. The V and J ends lost 1 base and 7 bases, in that order; junction bases with no gene match: 4. The CDR3 DNA is TGTGCCAGCAGCCAAGTTCTCGGGGGGGAGCAGTACTTC. Translation gives CASSQVLGGEQYF.

The V and J genes are TRBV21-1 and TRBJ2-2; TRBD2, the table's D call, lacks a check against the DNA. TRBV21-1 represents a pseudogene. CDR3 size: 18 residues. Written as DNA, the CDR3 is TGTGCCAGCAGCGAAAGGCCCGGGGGGGGGAAGAACACCGGGGAGCTGTTTTTT. Translation gives CASSERPGGGKNTGELFF.

J is TRBJ2-1 and V is TRBV28; no reliable D call. CDR3 length: 11 amino acids. Per germline, CDR1 MDHEN and CDR2 SYDVKM. V lost 6 bases and J lost 8, with 8 bases in between. This CDR3 is CASRLSDEQFF. Written as DNA, the CDR3 is TGTGCCAGCAGACTTAGTGATGAGCAGTTCTTC.

The V and J genes are TRBV7-9 and TRBJ2-7; D is unresolved. Germline assignment: CDR1 SEHNR and CDR2 FQNEAQ (reference sequence). The V end lost 2 bases, the J end lost 4 bases, and 9 bases lay between the germline ends. The CDR3 is 13 residues long. Here the CDR3 DNA reads TGTGCCAGCAGCTTACGTCTAGATTACGAGCAGTACTTC. Translated, it gives CASSLRLDYEQYF. Full variable domain (remainder filled in from reference TRBV7-9 and TRBJ2-7): DTGVSQNPRHKITKRGQNVTFRCDPISEHNRLYWYRQTLGQGPEFLTYFQNEAQLEKSRLLSDRFSAERPKGSFSTLEIQRTEQGDSAMYLCASSLRLDYEQYFGPGTRLTVT.

The genes are TRBV7-2 and TRBJ2-7; 8 positions agree with TRBD2. The J segment lost 1 base and the V segment lost 6 bases, leaving 5 bases of the junction unmatched. The CDR3 extends over 14 amino acids. Germline CDR1 and CDR2: SGHTA and FQGNSA. DNA for the CDR3: TGTGCCAGCAGTATCAGCGGGAGTTCCTACGAGCAGTACTTC. Amino acids: CASSISGSSYEQYF.

V usage is TRBV10-3 and J usage is TRBJ1-1, with 9 bases that match TRBD1. CDR1 and CDR2 from the germline V gene are ENHRY and SYGVKD. The CDR3 spans 15 residues. With 3 bases clipped from V and 5 bases from J, the junction kept 7 bases outside the gene matches. The CDR3 nucleotides read TGTGCCATCAGTGAAATAGGGACAGGGTCTACTGAAGCTTTCTTT. Its translation is CAISEIGTGSTEAFF.